The clone carrying this TCR beta chain was counted a few times. This entry comes from a study of blood T cell repertoires in COVID-19. Study summary: Samples taken during acute and convalescent COVID-19 were collected in the United States, Italy and Spain. Nucleic acid was either cDNA or gDNA, and it came from T cells, B-cell-depleted T cells, or PBMCs.

Per the original methods: Estimation of nucleated cell counts was performed using reference gene primer amplification. TCRdb keeps only in-frame clones here, not all; method: immunoSEQ multiplex PCR. Clonal size and the V and J genes are those of that table, whereas D and trimming came from the DNA. The sample records some 240,000 clones, 75% to 90% being singletons. There are 16 residues in the CDR3. J gave up 4 bases and V 6 bases, and 9 bases lay outside the gene matches. The V gene's germline CDR1 is MNHEY and CDR2 SMNVEV (reference sequence). Sequencing was done on a sample of peripheral blood. The receptor was derived from an older woman with active or convalescent COVID-19. The rearrangement uses TRBV27 and TRBJ1-2; 12 nucleotides align to TRBD1. CDR3 nucleotide sequence: TGTGCCAGCAGGCCGGCGGGACAGGGGGCTAGCTATGGCTACACCTTC. Protein product: CASRPAGQGASYGYTF.